Each of the 30 T cell receptor beta chains below was sequenced from the same sample in a study of shared clonotypes between healthy human individuals. Sequenced by immunoSEQ multiplex PCR; TCRdb stores in-frame clones only, minus some. The sample has under 2,500,000 clones; approximately 94% are singletons. The sequenced sample consisted of naive CD4+ T cells sorted from blood. Regarding subset: CD45RA+ positively selected. The receptors stem from a man aged 18 to 30 in good health.

The chain combines TRBV7-9 with TRBJ1-5; TRBD1 matches 7 bases. With 7 bases clipped from V and 4 bases from J, the junction kept 10 bases outside the gene matches. The V gene's germline CDR1 is SEHNR and CDR2 FQNEAQ (reference sequence). The length of the CDR3 is 15 residues. CDR3 protein: CASNTGGRGNQPQHF. The DNA for the CDR3 is TGTGCCAGCAACACGGGAGGCAGGGGGAATCAGCCCCAGCATTTT. Complete variable domain (other parts from reference TRBV7-9 and TRBJ1-5): DTGVSQNPRHKITKRGQNVTFRCDPISEHNRLYWYRQTLGQGPEFLTYFQNEAQLEKSRLLSDRFSAERPKGSFSTLEIQRTEQGDSAMYLCASNTGGRGNQPQHFGDGTRLSIL.

V usage is TRBV5-1 and J usage is TRBJ1-1; 7 bases align to TRBD1. V was clipped by 4 bases and J by 3 bases; unmatched bases: 15. In germline, CDR1 is SGHRS, CDR2 YFSETQ. The CDR3 is 17 amino acids. The CDR3, as DNA: TGCGCCAGCAGCACCGGGACAGTCCCCGGGATGGACACTGAAGCTTTCTTT. Amino acids: CASSTGTVPGMDTEAFF.

V is TRBV7-8 and J is TRBJ2-3; D uncertain. V was clipped by 5 bases and J by 2 bases, with 17 bases between them. This CDR3 is 16 amino acids long. Germline V gives CDR1 SGHVS, CDR2 FQNEAQ. In DNA form, the CDR3 reads TGTGCCAGCAGCCCCGGGTTTCGGGTTATCACAGATACGCAGTATTTT. Its translation: CASSPGFRVITDTQYF.

This chain links TRBV28 with TRBJ1-5, with D unclear. The CDR3 extends over 15 amino acids. Germline CDR1 is MDHEN and CDR2 is SYDVKM. Trimming pared 5 bases from V and 0 bases from J, leaving 11 bases between. The CDR3 protein is CASSTYGISNQPQHF. Written as DNA, the CDR3 is TGTGCCAGCAGTACTTATGGGATTAGCAATCAGCCCCAGCATTTT. The whole variable domain, remainder taken from reference TRBV28 and TRBJ1-5, is DVKVTQSSRYLVKRTGEKVFLECVQDMDHENMFWYRQDPGLGLRLIYFSYDVKMKEKGDIPEGYSVSREKKERFSLILESASTNQTSMYLCASSTYGISNQPQHFGDGTRLSIL.

The chain has TRBV4-3 and TRBJ1-4, with D possibly TRBD1 on 6 matching bases. V lost 4 bases and J lost 5, with 14 bases in between. The V gene's germline CDR1 is LGHNA and CDR2 YSLEER. The CDR3 consists of 15 residues. In DNA, the CDR3 is TGCGCCAGCAGCCTAACCGGGACACCGAATGAAAAACTGTTTTTT. Protein: CASSLTGTPNEKLFF.

J is TRBJ2-5 and V is TRBV19, with unresolved D. This CDR3 region has 13 residues. CDR1 is LNHDA and CDR2 is SQIVND in the germline V gene (reference sequence). V lost 3 bases, J lost 7 bases, and 12 bases lay in between. Here the CDR3 DNA reads TGTGCCAGTAGTATCAAGCCTCGCGTGACCCAGTACTTC. Translation: CASSIKPRVTQYF.

Notes on this clone: Other DNA sequences in the same sample also yield this CDR3. The chain employs TRBV5-1 and TRBJ2-7; 9 bases line up with TRBD1. This CDR3 contains 14 residues. Per the germline V gene, CDR1 is SGHRS and CDR2 is YFSETQ. Trimming took 4 bases from V and 2 from J; bases not matched to a gene: 4. As DNA, the CDR3 is TGCGCCAGCAGCGGAGGGACAGGGCCCTACGAGCAGTACTTC. Protein: CASSGGTGPYEQYF.

This chain links TRBV30 with TRBJ2-2; TRBD2 aligns across 7 bases. The V and J ends lost 1 base and 6 bases, in that order; junction bases with no gene match: 2. Germline V lookup: CDR1 GTSNPN, CDR2 SVGIG (reference sequence). There are 13 residues in the CDR3. The CDR3 loop is CAWSGTSSGELFF. The CDR3 DNA is TGTGCCTGGAGTGGGACTAGTTCCGGGGAGCTGTTTTTT.

This sequence joins TRBV27 and TRBJ1-6; no clear D. Germline lookup yields CDR1 MNHEY and CDR2 SMNVEV (reference sequence). There are 13 residues in the CDR3. V shed 5 bases and J shed 7 bases, with 9 bases lying between them. The CDR3 is CASSSPPNSPLHF. The CDR3 DNA reads as TGTGCCAGCAGTAGCCCCCCAAATTCACCCCTCCACTTT.

The chain employs TRBV4-3 and TRBJ2-3; D might be TRBD1 (6 bases). This CDR3 is 16 amino acids long. Trimming removed 1 base at V and 6 bases at J, with 17 bases between. Germline-derived CDR1 and CDR2 are LGHNA and YSLEER. Here the CDR3 reads CASSQGVTGRRDTQYF. The CDR3 bases are TGCGCCAGCAGCCAAGGAGTAACAGGGCGGCGGGATACGCAGTATTTT.

Of note for this clone: Different DNA sequences within this sample yield the same CDR3. The chain has TRBV6-5 and TRBJ1-2; possibly TRBD1 for D (5 bases). From germline, CDR1 is MNHEY and CDR2 SVGAGI. Deletions cut 4 bases from V and 5 bases from J, with 5 bases between. This CDR3 contains 11 residues. CDR3 in amino acids: CASSSGYGYTF. As DNA, the CDR3 is TGTGCCAGCAGTTCAGGGTATGGCTACACCTTC.

On this clone: The same CDR3 arises from other DNA sequences in this sample as well. The chain couples TRBV10-3 to TRBJ2-7, with 7 bases lining up with TRBD1. The length of the CDR3 is 15 residues. Germline CDR1 and CDR2: ENHRY and SYGVKD. After removal of 0 bases from V and 1 base from J, the junction contained 3 bases not matched to a gene. This CDR3 is CAISESGTASYEQYF. The CDR3 DNA reads TGTGCCATCAGTGAGTCCGGGACAGCTTCCTACGAGCAGTACTTC.

Notes on this clone: Other DNA sequences in the sample encode the same CDR3. The chain combines TRBV19 with TRBJ2-2; D gene unclear. Trimming took off 3 bases at V and 2 bases at J, with 7 bases between the two ends. CDR1 LNHDA and CDR2 SQIVND come from the germline V gene (reference sequence). The CDR3 has 14 residues. The CDR3 loop is CASSIDGNTGELFF. The CDR3 coding sequence is TGTGCCAGTAGTATCGACGGCAACACCGGGGAGCTGTTTTTT.

The gene calls are TRBV18 and TRBJ1-6; D gene uncertain. CDR3 length: 16 amino acids. The ends were cut back, 2 bases at V and 14 bases at J, with 22 bases in the middle. The germline V gene has CDR1 KGHSH and CDR2 LQKENI. The DNA of the CDR3 is TGTGCCAGCTCACCAGCGGAGTTTACGTCTAGTCGGTCCCTCCACTTT. Protein product: CASSPAEFTSSRSLHF.

A remark on this clone: The same CDR3 can be traced to other DNA sequences in this sample. V is TRBV6-5 and J is TRBJ1-6, with 7 bases that match TRBD1. CDR1 is MNHEY and CDR2 is SVGAGI in the germline V gene. V lost 6 bases and J lost 2; bases outside the gene matches: 4. The CDR3 has 15 residues. The CDR3 here is CASSPGTAYNSPLHF. The CDR3 DNA reads as TGTGCCAGCAGCCCGGGGACAGCCTATAATTCACCCCTCCACTTT.

The genes are TRBV11-3 and TRBJ2-7; 12 bases are shared with TRBD1. The CDR3 is made up of 17 amino acids. J was trimmed by 6 bases and V by 5 bases; bases with no gene match: 14. Per the germline V gene, CDR1 is SGHNT and CDR2 is YENEEA. CDR3 DNA: TGTGCCAGCAGCCGGGACAGGGGGCCCGGGAGACGGGCCGAGCAGTACTTC. Its protein is CASSRDRGPGRRAEQYF.

A word on this clone: This sample also contains other DNA sequences that code for the same CDR3. V and J are TRBV9 and TRBJ2-3; 10 nucleotides match TRBD2. Losses at the gene ends were 4 bases for V and 0 bases for J; bases not matched to a gene: 2. The CDR3 totals 15 residues. Germline lookup yields CDR1 SGDLS and CDR2 YYNGEE. CDR3 sequence (DNA): TGTGCCAGCAGCACGACTAGCGGGAGCACAGATACGCAGTATTTT. This encodes CASSTTSGSTDTQYF.

The V and J genes are TRBV30 and TRBJ1-5; the D is unclear. Deletions cut 1 base from V and 3 bases from J, with 7 bases between. CDR3 size: 13 residues. Germline V gives CDR1 GTSNPN, CDR2 SVGIG (reference sequence). For the CDR3, the DNA is TGTGCCTGGAGTGACAGCTACAATCAGCCCCAGCATTTT. It codes for CAWSDSYNQPQHF.

The V gene is TRBV30, the J gene TRBJ2-1, with TRBD2 matching 8 bases. Looked up from germline, CDR1 is GTSNPN and CDR2 is SVGIG (reference sequence). The ends lost 8 bases at V and 6 bases at J; junction bases unmatched: 15. The CDR3 extends over 15 amino acids. Written as DNA, the CDR3 is TGTGCCGCCTCAGATGGGACTAGTTTCCGCAATGAGCAGTTCTTC. This encodes CAASDGTSFRNEQFF.

This chain links TRBV6-6 with TRBJ1-5; D not certain. Germline V gene lookup returns CDR1 MNHNY and CDR2 SVGAGI (reference sequence). The CDR3 is 13 amino acids. V was trimmed by 2 bases and J by 5 bases, leaving 7 bases between them. The CDR3: CASSYGLDQPQHF. CDR3 DNA sequence: TGTGCCAGCAGTTACGGTTTAGATCAGCCCCAGCATTTT.

The V and J genes are TRBV18 and TRBJ2-3; D possibly corresponds to TRBD2 (5 bases). The CDR3 runs to 14 residues. CDR1 KGHSH and CDR2 LQKENI come from the germline V gene. Deletions cut 2 bases from V and 7 bases from J, with 13 bases between. In DNA, the CDR3 is TGTGCCAGCTCACCAAACGGGATGGTAAATACGCAGTATTTT. Translating it yields CASSPNGMVNTQYF.

The V and J genes are TRBV6-5 and TRBJ2-7; D is possibly TRBD1 (5 bases). Germline CDR1 MNHEY, CDR2 SVGAGI. V lost 0 bases and J lost 6, with 12 bases in between. The CDR3 loop spans 14 amino acids. CDR3 loop: CASSYSGVLREQYF. The CDR3 DNA sequence: TGTGCCAGCAGTTACTCAGGGGTACTACGCGAGCAGTACTTC.

CDR3 DNA sequence: TGTGCCAGCAAAGAGAGTTATAGCAATCAGCCCCAGCATTTT. Protein product: CASKESYSNQPQHF. The chain couples TRBV6-5 to TRBJ1-5; D gene uncertain. Germline V gene sequence: CDR1 MNHEY, CDR2 SVGAGI. This CDR3 comprises 14 residues. V was clipped by 7 bases and J by 0 bases, with 10 bases between them.

This clone was observed a single time. The chain combines TRBV5-4 with TRBJ1-4; tentative D call: TRBD1 (6 bases). V lost 0 bases and J lost 4, with 10 bases in between. The CDR3 has 15 amino acids. Per the germline V gene, CDR1 is SGHNT and CDR2 is YYREEE (reference sequence). CDR3: CASSLVRTDNEKLFF. The DNA of the CDR3 is TGTGCCAGCAGCTTGGTCAGGACAGATAATGAAAAACTGTTTTTT.

This sequence joins TRBV4-1 and TRBJ1-4; 7 bases fit TRBD1. The CDR3 runs to 17 residues. CDR1 and CDR2 (germline): MGHRA, YSYEKL. V shed 1 base and J 7 bases; nucleotides not matched to a gene: 12. The CDR3 region has the DNA TGCGCCAGCAGCCAAGTGGGGGCAGCCCAGGGGGGTGAAAAACTGTTTTTT. This codes for CASSQVGAAQGGEKLFF.

The chain employs TRBV6-5 and TRBJ2-5, with 9 bases lining up with TRBD2. The trim removed 0 bases at V and 7 bases at J, leaving 9 bases unmatched. The CDR3 is 16 residues long. CDR1 MNHEY and CDR2 SVGAGI come from the germline V gene. The CDR3 DNA follows: TGTGCCAGCAGTTACTCTGGGGCTAGCGGGACCTGGACCCAGTACTTC. As protein: CASSYSGASGTWTQYF.

The chain combines TRBV11-2 with TRBJ2-7; D remains unclear. CDR3 length: 14 amino acids. Looked up from germline, CDR1 is SGHAT and CDR2 is FQNNGV. Trimming stripped 7 bases from V and 5 bases from J, with 18 bases between. CDR3 region: CASTSPRQSHEQYF. Here the CDR3 DNA reads TGTGCCAGCACTTCCCCCCGTCAGTCCCACGAGCAGTACTTC.

The chain links TRBV4-3 to TRBJ2-7; a weak D match, TRBD1 (6 bases). The V end lost 0 bases, the J end lost 10 bases, and 13 bases lay between the germline ends. In germline, CDR1 is LGHNA, CDR2 YSLEER. CDR3 length equals 13 residues. The CDR3 here is CASSQDLTGSQYF. The DNA of the CDR3 is TGCGCCAGCAGCCAAGATTTGACAGGTAGCCAGTACTTC.

This clone is a singleton in its sample. Other DNA sequences in this specimen translate into the identical CDR3. The rearrangement links TRBV7-2 to TRBJ2-1, with 7 nucleotides matching TRBD1. The CDR3 has 15 residues. Germline loops: CDR1 SGHTA, CDR2 FQGNSA. V shed 0 bases, J shed 2 bases, and the junction held 1 base outside the gene matches. The CDR3 nucleotides are TGTGCCAGCAGCTTAGCCCAGGGGGCCTACAATGAGCAGTTCTTC. This encodes CASSLAQGAYNEQFF.

As concerns this clone: At the DNA level, this CDR3 is encoded by other sequences in the same sample as well. V usage is TRBV19 and J usage is TRBJ2-1; D gene unclear. The germline V gene encodes CDR1 LNHDA and CDR2 SQIVND (reference sequence). This CDR3 spans 11 amino acids. The V gene lost 8 bases and the J gene lost 3 bases, with 5 bases spanning the gap. CDR3: CASSFYNEQFF. In DNA, the CDR3 is TGTGCCAGTTCCTTCTACAATGAGCAGTTCTTC. The entire variable domain, with the rest obtained from reference TRBV19 and TRBJ2-1, is as follows: DGGITQSPKYLFRKEGQNVTLSCEQNLNHDAMYWYRQDPGQGLRLIYYSQIVNDFQKGDIAEGYSVSREKKESFPLTVTSAQKNPTAFYLCASSFYNEQFFGPGTRLTVL.